The 17 T cell receptor beta chains in this list originate from one sample, sequenced in a study of T cell responses to AZD1222 COVID-19 vaccine. TCRdb keeps only in-frame clones here, not all; method: immunoSEQ multiplex PCR. This sample has about 94,000 clones; approximately 91% occur once, and the top ten carry 10% to 15%. The material was peripheral blood, obtained on day 0 of AZD1222 vaccination. The receptors were gathered from an adult in good health.

The CDR3 loop reads CAISADGISRPQHF. DNA of the CDR3: TGTGCCATCAGTGCCGACGGGATAAGCCGCCCCCAGCATTTT. The chain has TRBV10-3 and TRBJ1-5; no firm D call. The CDR3 totals 14 residues. V was trimmed by 4 bases and J by 10 bases, leaving 17 bases between them. In germline, CDR1 is ENHRY, CDR2 SYGVKD.

The chain carries TRBV3-1 (or the pseudogene TRBV3-2) and TRBJ2-7; D gene ambiguous. The CDR3 sequence is 12 residues long. Germline V gene sequence: CDR1 LGHDT, CDR2 YNNKEL (reference sequence). The V end was cut by 5 bases, the J end by 0 bases, with 5 bases between. The CDR3 is CASSYSSYEQYF. The DNA of the CDR3 is TGTGCCAGCAGCTACAGCTCCTACGAGCAGTACTTC.

The chain combines TRBV19 with TRBJ2-7; D not resolved. This CDR3 is built from 14 residues. V dropped 4 bases and J dropped 3 bases, with 13 bases sitting between them. From germline, CDR1 is LNHDA and CDR2 SQIVND (reference sequence). Written as DNA, the CDR3 is TGTGCCAGTAGTAGGGCATGGCTCGACTACGAGCAGTACTTC. The encoded protein is CASSRAWLDYEQYF.

This sequence joins TRBV5-4 and TRBJ1-5; no reliable D call. Germline values: CDR1 SGHNT, CDR2 YYREEE (reference sequence). V dropped 1 base and J dropped 2 bases, with 10 bases sitting between them. The CDR3 is 15 residues long. CDR3 residues: CASSLSPAGNQPQHF. The CDR3 DNA follows: TGTGCCAGCAGCTTGTCCCCTGCCGGCAATCAGCCCCAGCATTTT. Supplemented by reference TRBV5-4 and TRBJ1-5, the full variable domain reads ETGVTQSPTHLIKTRGQQVTLRCSSQSGHNTVSWYQQALGQGPQFIFQYYREEENGRGNFPPRFSGLQFPNYSSELNVNALELDDSALYLCASSLSPAGNQPQHFGDGTRLSIL.

The V gene is TRBV7-3, the J gene TRBJ2-1, with 9 positions matching TRBD1. With 5 bases clipped from V and 4 bases from J, the junction kept 6 bases outside the gene matches. The germline V gene encodes CDR1 SGHTA and CDR2 FQGTGA. There are 15 residues in the CDR3. In nucleotides, the CDR3 is TGTGCCAGCAGCGTGACAGGGGGAACTTACAATGAGCAGTTCTTC. It is translated as CASSVTGGTYNEQFF.

V and J are TRBV4-1 and TRBJ2-7, with D perhaps matching TRBD2 (7 bases). The CDR3 contains 17 residues. The V gene lost 0 bases and the J gene lost 0 bases, with 15 bases spanning the gap. Germline values: CDR1 MGHRA, CDR2 YSYEKL. Here the CDR3 reads CASSQDLPGGSSYEQYF. DNA for the CDR3: TGCGCCAGCAGCCAAGATCTTCCGGGGGGCTCCTCCTACGAGCAGTACTTC.

The V and J genes are TRBV7-3 and TRBJ1-5; D gene uncertain. The V gene's germline CDR1 is SGHTA and CDR2 FQGTGA. There are 13 residues in the CDR3. V was clipped by 4 bases and J by 3 bases, with 7 bases between them. The CDR3 nucleotides are TGTGCCAGCAGCTCAACCCCCAATCAGCCCCAGCATTTT. This codes for CASSSTPNQPQHF.

This clone has only a few counts. The CDR3 nucleotides read TGTGCCAGCAGCCGTGGGACGCTTTACCAAGAGACCCAGTACTTC. Protein: CASSRGTLYQETQYF. This chain joins TRBV7-9 and TRBJ2-5; D might be TRBD1 or TRBD2, each matching 5 bases. Trimming cost V 5 bases and J 0 bases, with 13 bases left between them. Germline V gene sequence: CDR1 SEHNR, CDR2 FQNEAQ (reference sequence). CDR3 size: 15 residues. Drawing the rest from reference TRBV7-9 and TRBJ2-5, the complete variable domain is DTGVSQNPRHKITKRGQNVTFRCDPISEHNRLYWYRQTLGQGPEFLTYFQNEAQLEKSRLLSDRFSAERPKGSFSTLEIQRTEQGDSAMYLCASSRGTLYQETQYFGPGTRLLVL.

The V gene is TRBV21-1, the J gene TRBJ2-7; TRBD1, the table's D call, lacks a check against the DNA. TRBV21-1 is labeled a pseudogene. The CDR3 spans 16 residues. The CDR3 spells CASSRLQGERAYEQYF. CDR3 bases: TGTGCCAGCAGCAGGTTACAAGGGGAAAGGGCCTACGAGCAGTACTTC.

The rearrangement uses TRBV19 and TRBJ2-1; maybe TRBD1 (6 bases). The germline gives CDR1 LNHDA, CDR2 SQIVND (reference sequence). This CDR3 spans 14 amino acids. Between the trimmed V and J ends, which lost 8 bases and 3 bases, there was a span of 14 bases. The CDR3 region is CASSSDRIYNEQFF. The CDR3 DNA sequence: TGTGCCAGTTCCTCCGACAGGATCTACAATGAGCAGTTCTTC.

The chain is built from TRBV10-2 and TRBJ2-3; TRBD2 agrees at 8 bases. The J segment lost 0 bases and the V segment lost 6 bases, leaving 11 bases of the junction unmatched. The CDR3 contains 17 residues. CDR1 and CDR2 (germline): WSHSY, SAAADI. The CDR3 DNA reads TGCGCCAGCAGCTACGCCGGGACTAGAGGTAGCACAGATACGCAGTATTTT. This gives the protein CASSYAGTRGSTDTQYF.

The genes are TRBV19 and TRBJ1-5, with a possible D match to TRBD1 (6 bases). The ends were cut back, 3 bases at V and 4 bases at J, with 19 bases in the middle. The CDR3 covers 17 residues. Germline V gene sequence: CDR1 LNHDA, CDR2 SQIVND (reference sequence). The CDR3 is CASSIGGAQGGNQPQHF. CDR3 bases: TGTGCCAGTAGTATCGGGGGGGCACAGGGAGGGAATCAGCCCCAGCATTTT.

This chain links TRBV7-6 with TRBJ2-3, with 9 bases that match TRBD1. The V gene's germline CDR1 is SGHVS and CDR2 FNYEAQ. The junction had 12 bases not matched to a gene; V was cut back by 4 bases and J by 4 bases. The CDR3 totals 17 residues. CDR3: CASSSAQTGGPSDTQYF. CDR3 DNA sequence: TGTGCCAGCAGCTCGGCCCAGACAGGGGGACCGTCAGATACGCAGTATTTT.

This chain links TRBV18 with TRBJ1-1; D unresolved. Trimming took off 3 bases at V and 0 bases at J, with 5 bases between the two ends. Germline CDR1 and CDR2: KGHSH and LQKENI. The CDR3 is 13 amino acids. This chain's CDR3 is CASSPQLNTEAFF. The CDR3, as DNA: TGTGCCAGCTCACCGCAGCTGAACACTGAAGCTTTCTTT.

The DNA of the CDR3 is TGTGCCAGCTCACACAGGGGGCAAGGGGCCAACGTCCTGACTTTC. It yields the protein CASSHRGQGANVLTF. V usage is TRBV18 and J usage is TRBJ2-6; 9 bases align to TRBD1. The CDR3 runs to 15 residues. Germline CDR1 reads KGHSH; CDR2 reads LQKENI. The V and J ends lost 4 bases and 4 bases, in that order; junction bases with no gene match: 2.

This chain connects TRBV5-1 to TRBJ2-5; possibly TRBD2 for D (5 bases). The ends were cut back, 4 bases at V and 2 bases at J, with 9 bases in the middle. The CDR3 spans 13 residues. Germline values: CDR1 SGHRS, CDR2 YFSETQ. The CDR3 DNA follows: TGCGCCAGCAGCCCGGGGATTCAAGAGACCCAGTACTTC. This translates into CASSPGIQETQYF.

This chain's CDR3 is CASRRYGTCMRYGYTF. The CDR3 coding sequence is TGCGCCAGCAGGAGGTACGGGACATGCATGAGATATGGCTACACCTTC. The gene calls are TRBV10-1 and TRBJ1-2, with D maybe TRBD1 (6 bases). Germline-derived CDR1 and CDR2 are WNHNN and SYGVQD (reference sequence). Deletions cut 6 bases from V and 5 bases from J, with 22 bases between. This CDR3 region has 16 residues.